This entry features one T cell receptor (beta chain) sequence. Stated time point: patch test 2, 6 weeks after DPC sensitization. As for treatment: therapeutic diphenylcyclopropenone sensitization with weekly scalp DPC. The sample originates from a study of human T cells and chemical hapten exposure. Study-wide context: In the sensitization step, 2% DPC was placed on around 2 cm by around 2 cm of upper inner arm skin. The variation in per-sample TCR yields arose mainly from small differences in pooled library volumes.

CDR1 is DFQATT and CDR2 is SNEGSKA in the germline V gene (reference sequence). The CDR3 spans 13 residues. V lost 6 bases to trimming and J lost 4 bases; unmatched junction nucleotides: 3. The library attached unique molecular identifiers to individual cDNA molecules. MiXCR, run by TCRdb on the RACE reads, gives a single entry per CDR3 protein. In the table there are about 140,000 distinct CDR3 sequences, about an eighth of which are singletons. The specimen comprised whole blood, sampled in connection with sensitization to the hapten diphenylcyclopropenone (DPC). The chain combines TRBV20-1 with TRBJ2-7, with 13 bases that match TRBD2. The source of this sequence is a woman aged 45-65 years with alopecia areata. Some clones in this sample may be carry-over from other donors' samples. The CDR3 loop is CSARTSGGYEQYF. The CDR3 coding sequence is TGCAGTGCGCGGACTAGCGGGGGATACGAGCAGTACTTC.